This T cell receptor (beta chain) was profiled in a study of T cells after yellow fever vaccination. Study-level background: Fractions of limited cellularity were prepared by means of SMART-Seq v4 Ultra Low Input.

CDR3 length: 15 amino acids. In germline, CDR1 is SGHTA, CDR2 FQGNSA. Deletions cut 1 base from V and 0 bases from J, with 10 bases between. The authors made TCR cDNA by 5'RACE template switching, adding a universal primer site and UMIs. Each CDR3 protein gets one entry after TCRdb re-called the 5' RACE reads with MiXCR. This sample has around 360,000 distinct CDR3 sequences, with under 14% found just once. Broader study findings: Repertoires obtained by FACS sorting could include abundant clonotypes that entered as contaminants from the bulk population. Most primary-vaccination clones recurred post-booster (around 95% CD4, 85% to 90% CD8).

A note on this clonotype: The antigen is unknown.

The sequence derives from a man aged 18 to 35 who received the YFV17D yellow fever vaccine. V and J are TRBV7-2 and TRBJ2-7; no clear D. The sequencing here drew on PBMCs, taken on the day of the first yellow fever vaccination. The CDR3 region has the DNA TGTGCCAGCAGCTTAGGTGGTGGGATCTCCTACGAGCAGTACGTC. Protein: CASSLGGGISYEQYV.